These T cell receptor beta chains were read from a single sample in a study of T cells in localized non-small cell lung cancer. Clones were read by immunoSEQ multiplex PCR, and TCRdb kept only the in-frame ones, dropping some. The table has tens of thousands of clones, roughly nine tenths seen once; the top ten hold under 12%. The sample consisted of PBMCs, taken before any cancer treatment. These receptors all stem from a woman between 35 and 75 years old with stage II lung adenocarcinoma. The CDR3 runs from the conserved cysteine through the conserved F or W. A D gene is named only where the DNA matches it firmly. Size tells how often a clone was seen (once, few, many) or the class of an expanded clone, and some rows leave it out.

j_call d_call clone_size v_call cdr3_nt cdr3_aa
TRBJ2-5 TRBD2 . TRBV7-3 TGTGCCAGCAGGAATCCTAGCGGGACAGACCAAGAGACCCAGTACTTC CASRNPSGTDQETQYF
TRBJ1-1 . . TRBV5-1 TGCGCCAGCAGCTTAGCTCAGGAGAACACTGAAGCTTTCTTT CASSLAQENTEAFF
TRBJ1-2 . . TRBV5-5 TGTGCCAGCAGCTTGTGGGATTGGGCGGCGCACACCTTC CASSLWDWAAHTF
TRBJ2-1 . . TRBV18 TGTGCCAGCTCATCGACAGGAGGGGAGCAGTTCTTC CASSSTGGEQFF
TRBJ1-2 . . TRBV25-1 TGTGCCAGCAGTGGACGGCCCTATTCCCTCTACACCTTC CASSGRPYSLYTF
TRBJ1-1 . . TRBV6-6 TGTGCCAGCAGTTACTCAACGCTAAACACTGAAGCTTTCTTT CASSYSTLNTEAFF
TRBJ1-2 . . TRBV19 TGTGCCAGTAGGAAACCGGGACGGAGGAACTATGGCTACACCTTC CASRKPGRRNYGYTF
TRBJ1-4 TRBD1 . TRBV5-8 TGTGCCAGCAGCTCGGGACAGGGAGGGGAAAAACTGTTTTTT CASSSGQGGEKLFF
TRBJ2-2 . . TRBV6-6 TGTGCCAGCAGTTACTCGATAGGAGGCGGTGCCGGGGAGCTGTTTTTT CASSYSIGGGAGELFF
TRBJ2-6 . . TRBV2 TGTGCCAGCAGTGACAGGGCGACCGGGGCCAACGTCCTGACTTTC CASSDRATGANVLTF
TRBJ2-7 . . TRBV28 TGTGCCAGCAGGCGGGGACTGACTAGCTACGAGCAGTACTTC CASRRGLTSYEQYF
TRBJ2-3 TRBD2 . TRBV2 TGTGCCAGCACCCCAACTAGCGGGGGGCTCGTCGAGCAGTATTTT CASTPTSGGLVEQYF
TRBJ2-3 TRBD2 . TRBV6-6 TGTGCCAGCAGTCTAGCGGGGGGGGGCACAGATACGCAGTATTTT CASSLAGGGTDTQYF
TRBJ2-3 TRBD2 . TRBV29-1 TGCATCCCGGGGGGAGACTCACATTACTCAGATACGCAGTATTTT CIPGGDSHYSDTQYF
TRBJ2-2 . once TRBV19 TGTGCCAGTAGTACCTGGTTAGGGGGGGAGCTGTTTTTT CASSTWLGGELFF
TRBJ2-2 TRBD2 . TRBV6-1 TGTGCCAGCAGTGGATATGGGGGAGGGCGTGGTGACGGGGAGCTGTTTTTT CASSGYGGGRGDGELFF
TRBJ2-3 . . TRBV29-1 TGCAGCGTTGGGGAGATGACAGGAGGAACAGATACGCAGTATTTT CSVGEMTGGTDTQYF
TRBJ1-5 . once TRBV28 TGTGCCAGCAGTTTAGGACAGAGCAATCAGCCCCAGCATTTT CASSLGQSNQPQHF
TRBJ2-2 TRBD1 . TRBV19 TGTGCCAGCAGGGGGCCGAACACCGGGGAGCTGTTTTTT CASRGPNTGELFF
TRBJ2-1 . once TRBV29-1 TGCAGCGTTGAAGATCAAGGGGGACTGGGTTCCTACAATGAGCAGTTCTTC CSVEDQGGLGSYNEQFF
TRBJ2-2 . . TRBV2 TGTGCCAGCAGGGCCACGAACACCGGGGAGCTGTTTTTT CASRATNTGELFF
TRBJ1-5 . . TRBV2 TGTGCCAGCAGCGAGATGGCGAGCAATCAGCCCCAGCATTTT CASSEMASNQPQHF
TRBJ1-5 . . TRBV7-2 TGTGCCAGCAGCCTGACAGTACGGCAGCCCCAGCATTTT CASSLTVRQPQHF
TRBJ1-3 . . TRBV7-8 TGTGCCAGCAGCGTACGACGGGGAAACACCATATATTTT CASSVRRGNTIYF
TRBJ1-1 . . TRBV11-1 TGTGCCAGCAGCTTAGCAGGGGGGCACACTGAAGCTTTCTTT CASSLAGGHTEAFF
TRBJ2-1 . . TRBV27 TGTGCCAGCAGTTTATCCCCATACAATGAGCAGTTCTTC CASSLSPYNEQFF
TRBJ1-3 . . TRBV7-8 TGTGCCAGCAGCTTAGTACGTTCCGGAAACACCATATATTTT CASSLVRSGNTIYF
TRBJ1-2 . . TRBV28 TGTGCCAGCAGTACCGGATTACCCTACTATGGCTACACCTTC CASSTGLPYYGYTF
TRBJ1-2 . few TRBV5-1 TGCGCCAGCTCAACTATGGGGGTATTCCCTAACTATGGCTACACCTTC CASSTMGVFPNYGYTF
TRBJ2-7 . . TRBV5-1 TGCGCCAGCAGCTTGGCCGCGGGGCGCCCGAACGAGCAGTACTTC CASSLAAGRPNEQYF
TRBJ1-5 TRBD1 . TRBV6-6 TGTGCCAGCAGTCCTACAGGGGGCAATCAGCCCCAGCATTTT CASSPTGGNQPQHF
TRBJ1-5 . . TRBV6-1 TGTGCCAGCAGTGAACGCGGGATTGCCCCTCAGTATAGCAATCAGCCCCAGCATTTT CASSERGIAPQYSNQPQHF
TRBJ1-2 . . TRBV5-6 TGTGCCAGCAGCTTGGGGTATGGCTACACCTTC CASSLGYGYTF
TRBJ2-2 TRBD2 . TRBV19 TGTGCCAGTAAGAGCGGGACGAACACCGGGGAGCTGTTTTTT CASKSGTNTGELFF
TRBJ2-5 TRBD1 . TRBV5-1 TGCGCCAGCAGCCCGGGACAGGGTGGGCGAGAGACCCAGTACTTC CASSPGQGGRETQYF
TRBJ1-6 . . TRBV5-4 TGTGCCAGCAGCTGGGGGACCGGGACCCAATGGGCACCCCTCCACTTT CASSWGTGTQWAPLHF